These 14 T cell receptor beta chains share one sample of origin, sequenced in a study of blood T cell repertoires in COVID-19. Generated by immunoSEQ multiplex PCR, the TCRdb table keeps only in-frame clones and is missing some. This sample has approximately 300,000 clones; about 90% occur once, and the top ten carry around 9%. Material for sequencing was PBMCs or T cells enriched from blood (not recorded which). The source is a woman between 25 and 40 years old who had recovered from COVID-19.

This clone was detected once. The gene calls are TRBV28 and TRBJ1-2; TRBD1 might be the D (6 bases). Germline CDR1 is MDHEN and CDR2 is SYDVKM. The V gene lost 4 bases and the J gene lost 4 bases, with 16 bases spanning the gap. This CDR3 has 15 amino acids. CDR3 sequence: CASSSRVRGSYGYTF. In nucleotides, the CDR3 is TGTGCCAGCAGTTCACGCGTGAGGGGGAGCTATGGCTACACCTTC.

The chain joins TRBV15 to TRBJ2-7; 14 bases align to TRBD2. The junction had 11 bases not matched to a gene; V was cut back by 3 bases and J by 7 bases. In germline, CDR1 is LNHNV, CDR2 YYDKDF (reference sequence). The CDR3 loop spans 17 amino acids. The CDR3 DNA follows: TGTGCCACCAGCAGCACAACGGGACTAGCGGGAGCGGGGGAGCAGTACTTC. Translation gives CATSSTTGLAGAGEQYF.

The chain joins TRBV29-1 to TRBJ2-7; the D gene is possibly TRBD1 (6 bases). Between the trimmed V and J ends, which lost 8 bases and 4 bases, there was a span of 15 bases. CDR3 length: 12 amino acids. Per germline, CDR1 SQVTM and CDR2 ANQGSEA. The CDR3 nucleotides read TGCAGCTACCGCAGGGGAGATTACGAGCAGTACTTC. It encodes CSYRRGDYEQYF.

The V call is TRBV19, the J call TRBJ2-3; D unresolved. CDR1 is LNHDA, CDR2 SQIVND, per germline (reference sequence). This CDR3 has 13 amino acids. The germline V and J ends were trimmed by 5 bases and 5 bases, with 11 bases remaining between them. This CDR3 is CASSHTGGDTQYF. CDR3 sequence (DNA): TGTGCCAGTAGTCATACTGGTGGAGATACGCAGTATTTT.

The CDR3 region has the DNA TGTGCCAGCAGTTATCCCAGGGTCGGGTTCGGGAGTGAGCAGTTCTTC. As protein: CASSYPRVGFGSEQFF. This chain joins TRBV6-5 and TRBJ2-1; D perhaps matches TRBD2 (6 bases). Between the trimmed V and J ends, which lost 3 bases and 9 bases, there was a span of 21 bases. CDR1 MNHEY and CDR2 SVGAGI come from the germline V gene. This CDR3 is 16 amino acids long.

This clone appeared a single time. The chain has TRBV27 and TRBJ2-5; D is undetermined. V was cut by 3 bases and J by 1 base, with 12 bases left in between. The CDR3 covers 15 residues. Germline V lookup: CDR1 MNHEY, CDR2 SMNVEV (reference sequence). CDR3 in amino acids: CASSFSRLGQETQYF. The CDR3 bases are TGTGCCAGCAGTTTCTCCCGACTGGGCCAAGAGACCCAGTACTTC.

The J gene is TRBJ2-7, the V gene TRBV7-2, with a possible D match to TRBD2 (6 bases). CDR1 and CDR2 (germline): SGHTA, FQGNSA. The length of the CDR3 is 15 residues. Trimming took 1 base from V and 2 from J, leaving 12 bases between them. The CDR3 DNA reads TGTGCCAGCAGCTTAGGGGGACTTCGAGCCTACGAGCAGTACTTC. Protein product: CASSLGGLRAYEQYF.

CDR3 amino acids: CASSPGQNQYGYTF. The CDR3 region has the DNA TGTGCCAGCTCACCCGGACAGAACCAATATGGCTACACCTTC. J is TRBJ1-2 and V is TRBV18; maybe TRBD1 (6 bases). Germline V CDR1 and CDR2: KGHSH, LQKENI. Between the trimmed V and J ends, which lost 3 bases and 5 bases, there was a span of 13 bases. CDR3 length: 14 residues.

The genes are TRBV21-1 and TRBJ2-1; the table's TRBD1 call for D was not verified on the DNA. TRBV21-1 is an annotated pseudogene. The CDR3 has 16 residues. CDR3 sequence: CASISTPGSTGPEQFF. The CDR3 DNA reads as TGTGCCAGCATCTCAACCCCCGGGTCGACAGGGCCTGAGCAGTTCTTC.

The chain combines TRBV12-5 with TRBJ2-3; D perhaps matches TRBD2 (5 bases). The CDR3 length is 16 residues. From germline, CDR1 is LGHNT and CDR2 FRNRAP. The germline V and J ends were trimmed by 0 bases and 1 base, with 11 bases remaining between them. The CDR3 is CASGLVQWGGTDTQYF. The CDR3 region has the DNA TGTGCTAGTGGTTTGGTACAATGGGGAGGCACAGATACGCAGTATTTT.

This rearrangement joins TRBV14 to TRBJ2-6; D perhaps matches TRBD2 (6 bases). Germline V CDR1 and CDR2: SGHDN, FVKESK. The CDR3 has 17 amino acids. Trimming cost V 0 bases and J 2 bases, with 11 bases left between them. In DNA, the CDR3 is TGTGCCAGCAGCCAAGAATGGAGGGCAACTGGGGCCAACGTCCTGACTTTC. Protein product: CASSQEWRATGANVLTF.

CDR3 residues: CASSLVQDRNSYEQYF. The CDR3 nucleotides are TGTGCCAGCAGCTTGGTTCAGGACAGAAACTCCTACGAGCAGTACTTC. The rearrangement joins TRBV5-5 to TRBJ2-7; D possibly corresponds to TRBD1 (6 bases). The germline gives CDR1 SGHKS, CDR2 YYEKEE (reference sequence). The CDR3 runs to 16 residues. The germline V and J ends were trimmed by 0 bases and 0 bases, with 13 bases remaining between them.

J is TRBJ1-2 and V is TRBV15; D unclear. CDR3 length: 15 residues. CDR1 is LNHNV, CDR2 YYDKDF, per germline (reference sequence). V was shortened by 4 bases and J by 6 bases, with 18 bases between the two germline ends. CDR3 in amino acids: CATSTLLGRLNGYTF. In DNA, the CDR3 is TGTGCCACCAGCACGCTCCTTGGGAGATTAAATGGCTACACCTTC. Together with reference TRBV15 and TRBJ1-2, the CDR3 gives the full variable domain: DAMVIQNPRYQVTQFGKPVTLSCSQTLNHNVMYWYQQKSSQAPKLLFHYYDKDFNNEADTPDNFQSRRPNTSFCFLDIRSPGLGDTAMYLCATSTLLGRLNGYTFGSGTRLTVV.

The chain employs TRBV7-8 and TRBJ1-2, with D perhaps matching TRBD1 (6 bases). The CDR3 runs to 15 residues. Trimming took off 5 bases at V and 4 bases at J, with 17 bases between the two ends. Germline V lookup: CDR1 SGHVS, CDR2 FQNEAQ. The DNA of the CDR3 is TGTGCCAGCAGCCTCAGGACAGCGAGAGGCTATGGCTACACCTTC. Residues: CASSLRTARGYGYTF.